What follows is one T cell receptor (beta chain) and its context. The antigen is not known. Measured with immunoSEQ multiplex PCR; TCRdb has only the in-frame clones, and not every one. The data show 25,000 to 30,000 clones, roughly 93% seen once. The V gene lost 3 bases and the J gene lost 4 bases, with 16 bases spanning the gap. From germline, CDR1 is SNHLY and CDR2 FYNNEI. This CDR3 contains 15 residues. The data stem from a study of graft-versus-host responses after intestinal transplantation. Turning to the study itself: Transplant types were multivisceral, liver-intestinal, or isolated intestinal. Anti-thymocyte globulin served as induction for all recipients, who then took tacrolimus and steroids for 2 to 4 years. Broader study findings: Researchers found GvH clones in recipient marrow, and some showed up first in ileum or blood. Subjects displaying graft-donor T cell macrochimerism possessed elevated graft-versus-host to host-versus-graft clonal ratios inside allografts.

The sequences come from PBMCs, collected approximately 66 days after intestinal transplant. This chain joins TRBV2 and TRBJ2-7; TRBD1 or TRBD2 may be the D gene (5 bases each). This receptor was obtained from a human patient who received an intestinal transplant, so some T cells may come from the graft donor. The DNA of the CDR3 is TGTGCCAGCAGTGATGAGGGGAGCCCTAAATACGAGCAGTACTTC. It yields the protein CASSDEGSPKYEQYF.